This T cell receptor beta chain comes out of a study of identical twins. The CDR3 sequence is 16 residues long. In germline, CDR1 is SGHAT, CDR2 FQNNGV. The V gene lost 5 bases and the J gene lost 4 bases, with 20 bases spanning the gap. About this clonotype: Its antigen is not identified.

Each CDR3 protein is one row after TCRdb ran MiXCR on the 5' RACE reads. In the table there are approximately 630,000 distinct CDR3 sequences, around 7.4% of which are singletons. General observations from the study: Not following the same donors, the study drew its conclusions from cross-sectional statistical analysis.

This same sample was also part of a study on yellow fever vaccine responses in identical twins.

This receptor was taken from a woman aged 18-29 years in good health. Input material: PBMCs. The rearrangement links TRBV11-2 to TRBJ2-5, with D perhaps TRBD2 (6 bases). The CDR3 protein is CASSPPQRALSETQYF. The DNA of the CDR3 is TGTGCCAGCAGCCCCCCCCAGCGGGCCCTGTCAGAGACCCAGTACTTC. The full variable domain, its missing parts supplied by reference TRBV11-2 and TRBJ2-5, is EAGVAQSPRYKIIEKRQSVAFWCNPISGHATLYWYQQILGQGPKLLIQFQNNGVVDDSQLPKDRFSAERLKGVDSTLKIQPAKLEDSAVYLCASSPPQRALSETQYFGPGTRLLVL.